This TCR beta chain was obtained from a study of blood T cell repertoires in COVID-19. This table comes from immunoSEQ multiplex PCR, and its TCRdb copy is limited to in-frame clones, with some not included. This sample has roughly 180,000 clones, with about 88% found just once. There are 14 residues in the CDR3. Germline lookup yields CDR1 SNHLY and CDR2 FYNNEI. V lost 5 bases to trimming and J lost 6 bases; unmatched junction nucleotides: 7. The sequenced sample consisted of peripheral blood. The J gene is TRBJ1-2, the V gene TRBV2, with 9 bases fitting TRBD1. The TCR sequence derives from a man younger than 35 with acute or convalescent COVID-19. Here the CDR3 reads CASSTWDRENGYTF. The CDR3 DNA reads as TGTGCCAGCAGTACCTGGGACAGGGAAAATGGCTACACCTTC.